These 28 T cell receptor beta chains came from one sample sequenced in a study of cytomegalovirus exposure and HLA in healthy donors. Profiling relied on immunoSEQ multiplex PCR, and the TCRdb table lists in-frame clones only, not all of them. The sample lists some 98,000 clones; roughly 87% were seen once. The specimen was PBMCs. These receptors were taken from a man younger than 30 in good health and CMV-seropositive.

This clone was detected only a few times. The V and J genes are TRBV2 and TRBJ2-7, with TRBD2 matching over 9 bases. The ends lost 3 bases at V and 2 bases at J; junction bases unmatched: 2. The CDR3 extends over 14 amino acids. Germline loops: CDR1 SNHLY, CDR2 FYNNEI. CDR3 sequence (DNA): TGTGCCAGCAGTGATGCGGGGGGGCCCTACGAGCAGTACTTC. It encodes CASSDAGGPYEQYF.

The chain links TRBV27 to TRBJ2-7; D may be TRBD1 (6 bases). Between the trimmed V and J ends, which lost 3 bases and 0 bases, there was a span of 9 bases. Germline V gives CDR1 MNHEY, CDR2 SMNVEV (reference sequence). The CDR3 has 14 amino acids. CDR3 residues: CASSLGANSYEQYF. As DNA, the CDR3 is TGTGCCAGCAGTTTGGGGGCGAACTCCTACGAGCAGTACTTC.

V and J are TRBV12-5 and TRBJ1-6; a possible D gene is TRBD1 (6 bases). CDR3 size: 19 residues. In germline, CDR1 is LGHNT, CDR2 FRNRAP. V was cut by 3 bases and J by 7 bases, with 25 bases left in between. The CDR3 loop is CASGLHRVGFPGSNSPLHF. The CDR3 DNA follows: TGTGCTAGTGGTTTACACAGGGTTGGCTTCCCCGGATCAAATTCACCCCTCCACTTT.

The chain has TRBV6-5 and TRBJ1-3; TRBD1 matches at 10 bases. Trimming at V came to 6 bases and at J to 2 bases, leaving 4 bases not matched to a gene. Germline CDR1 and CDR2: MNHEY and SVGAGI. The CDR3 loop spans 15 amino acids. CDR3 in DNA: TGTGCCAGCAGCCGACAGGGGGCGGCTGGAAACACCATATATTTT. Protein product: CASSRQGAAGNTIYF.

This clone is a singleton in its sample. The CDR3 reads CASSQPPGRADYGYTF. DNA of the CDR3: TGCGCCAGCAGTCAACCACCGGGAAGGGCAGACTATGGCTACACCTTC. This sequence joins TRBV23-1 and TRBJ1-2; D unclear. TRBV23-1 is an ORF, and what it does is uncertain. The CDR3 covers 16 residues. With 2 bases removed from V and 3 bases from J, the gap between germline ends came to 16 bases.

The chain uses TRBV6-1 and TRBJ2-7; no reliable D call. The ends were cut back, 6 bases at V and 1 base at J, with 7 bases in the middle. CDR3 length: 12 amino acids. Germline CDR1 MNHNS, CDR2 SASEGT. CDR3 residues: CASRKQSYEQYF. The DNA of the CDR3 is TGTGCCAGCAGAAAACAGTCCTACGAGCAGTACTTC.

The chain uses TRBV7-2 and TRBJ2-5; 8 bases match TRBD1. Germline CDR1 is SGHTA and CDR2 is FQGNSA. The CDR3 runs to 15 residues. With 0 bases clipped from V and 4 bases from J, the junction kept 4 bases outside the gene matches. The CDR3 sequence is CASSLALDRGETQYF. CDR3 coding DNA: TGTGCCAGCAGCTTAGCCCTCGACAGGGGAGAGACCCAGTACTTC. The full variable domain, in which reference TRBV7-2 and TRBJ2-5 provide the parts outside the CDR3, is GAGVSQSPSNKVTEKGKDVELRCDPISGHTALYWYRQSLGQGLEFLIYFQGNSAPDKSGLPSDRFSAERTGGSVSTLTIQRTQQEDSAVYLCASSLALDRGETQYFGPGTRLLVL.

CDR3 in amino acids: CASSLGGLQADTQYF. Written as DNA, the CDR3 is TGTGCCAGCAGCTTAGGTGGCCTCCAGGCAGATACGCAGTATTTT. The genes are TRBV7-2 and TRBJ2-3; D gene ambiguous. This CDR3 spans 15 amino acids. V shed 1 base and J shed 4 bases, with 12 bases lying between them. Germline CDR1 and CDR2: SGHTA and FQGNSA. The full variable domain, rest sourced from reference TRBV7-2 and TRBJ2-3, is GAGVSQSPSNKVTEKGKDVELRCDPISGHTALYWYRQSLGQGLEFLIYFQGNSAPDKSGLPSDRFSAERTGGSVSTLTIQRTQQEDSAVYLCASSLGGLQADTQYFGPGTRLTVL.

The chain uses TRBV10-3 and TRBJ1-5; TRBD1 matches at 9 bases. From germline, CDR1 is ENHRY and CDR2 SYGVKD. With V trimmed by 4 bases and J by 0 bases, 10 bases remained unmatched. This CDR3 contains 18 residues. CDR3 in DNA: TGTGCCATCAGTGGGACGGACAGGGGTCTCCATAGCAATCAGCCCCAGCATTTT. Its protein product is CAISGTDRGLHSNQPQHF.

The chain links TRBV5-6 to TRBJ2-7; D not resolved. The CDR3 covers 12 residues. V was cut by 1 base and J by 6 bases, with 8 bases left in between. Germline CDR1 SGHDT, CDR2 YYEEEE. The CDR3 reads CASSLYIGEQYF. The CDR3 nucleotides are TGTGCCAGCAGCTTGTATATCGGCGAGCAGTACTTC. Supplemented by reference TRBV5-6 and TRBJ2-7, the full variable domain reads DAGVTQSPTHLIKTRGQQVTLRCSPKSGHDTVSWYQQALGQGPQFIFQYYEEEERQRGNFPDRFSGHQFPNYSSELNVNALLLGDSALYLCASSLYIGEQYFGPGTRLTVT.

The J gene is TRBJ1-5, the V gene TRBV19; 8 bases map to TRBD1. The CDR3 has 14 amino acids. The junction had 6 bases not matched to a gene; V was cut back by 5 bases and J by 6 bases. Germline V gene lookup returns CDR1 LNHDA and CDR2 SQIVND (reference sequence). CDR3 sequence (DNA): TGTGCCAGTAGTCCAACCGGGACAGGTCAGCCCCAGCATTTT. It translates to CASSPTGTGQPQHF.

V usage is TRBV15 and J usage is TRBJ1-2; D uncertain. V lost 1 base, J lost 7 bases, and 22 bases lay in between. The CDR3 contains 17 residues. CDR1 and CDR2 from the germline V gene are LNHNV and YYDKDF (reference sequence). CDR3 sequence reads: CATSRGIQQARLLGYTF. As DNA, the CDR3 is TGTGCCACCAGCAGAGGAATCCAGCAGGCCCGTCTTCTTGGCTACACCTTC.

This clone came up once. The V gene is TRBV19, the J gene TRBJ1-2, with 10 bases lining up with TRBD1. CDR1 and CDR2 from the germline V gene are LNHDA and SQIVND (reference sequence). Trimming removed 7 bases from V and 8 bases from J; junction bases left unmatched: 4. The CDR3 contains 12 residues. CDR3 loop: CASTGTGEGYTF. For the CDR3, the DNA is TGTGCCAGTACCGGGACAGGGGAAGGCTACACCTTC.

The CDR3 here is CASSPTGIYGYTF. The CDR3 DNA reads as TGTGCCAGCTCACCAACAGGGATCTATGGCTACACCTTC. The rearrangement joins TRBV18 to TRBJ1-2; weak D call: TRBD1 (6 bases). V was trimmed by 2 bases and J by 4 bases, leaving 8 bases between them. CDR1 is KGHSH and CDR2 is LQKENI in the germline V gene. The CDR3 length is 13 residues.

As to this clone: Within the sample, other DNA sequences also encode this same CDR3. V gene TRBV6-5 combines with J gene TRBJ2-7; D is perhaps TRBD1 (5 bases). The germline V gene encodes CDR1 MNHEY and CDR2 SVGAGI. Trimming took 3 bases from V and 2 from J, leaving 14 bases between them. The CDR3 consists of 15 residues. The DNA of the CDR3 is TGTGCCAGCAGTTATTCACTCGACAGCGCCTACGAGCAGTACTTC. Amino acids: CASSYSLDSAYEQYF.

J is TRBJ2-2 and V is TRBV18, with unresolved D. Germline V gene sequence: CDR1 KGHSH, CDR2 LQKENI. V was cut by 6 bases and J by 3 bases, with 17 bases left in between. The CDR3 totals 16 residues. The DNA of the CDR3 is TGTGCCAGCTCCCTTGAGCGTATGAAGGACACCGGGGAGCTGTTTTTT. Translating gives CASSLERMKDTGELFF.

This chain joins TRBV5-6 and TRBJ1-1, with 9 bases matching TRBD1. The CDR3 has 13 amino acids. V dropped 4 bases and J dropped 13; count of bases not matched to a gene: 11. Looked up from germline, CDR1 is SGHDT and CDR2 is YYEEEE. The CDR3, as DNA: TGTGCCAGCAGCACGGGACAGGGAATTTTAGGTTTCTTT. This codes for CASSTGQGILGFF.

This clone was observed once. The genes are TRBV7-8 and TRBJ2-3; 7 bases match TRBD2. Trimming removed 10 bases from V and 8 bases from J; junction bases left unmatched: 15. The CDR3 runs 14 residues. The germline V gene has CDR1 SGHVS and CDR2 FQNEAQ. The CDR3 DNA sequence: TGTGCCACCCTACGAGCGGGATTAGGTTTTACGCAGTATTTT. Encoded protein: CATLRAGLGFTQYF.

The chain has TRBV6-4 and TRBJ2-1; 8 positions match TRBD2. The J segment lost 5 bases and the V segment lost 5 bases, leaving 5 bases of the junction unmatched. There are 14 residues in the CDR3. Germline CDR1 and CDR2: MRHNA and SNTAGT. The CDR3 here is CASSPQLADNEQFF. CDR3 DNA sequence: TGTGCCAGCAGTCCTCAACTAGCGGACAATGAGCAGTTCTTC.

The CDR3: CASSFSYPTSGVENTGELFF. In DNA form, the CDR3 reads TGTGCCAGCAGCTTTTCCTACCCAACTAGCGGGGTCGAAAACACCGGGGAGCTGTTTTTT. The genes are TRBV7-7 and TRBJ2-2; 10 nucleotides agree with TRBD2. The V and J ends lost 3 bases and 2 bases, in that order; junction bases with no gene match: 15. CDR3 length: 20 amino acids. The germline V gene has CDR1 SSHAT and CDR2 FNYEAQ (reference sequence).

The chain employs TRBV5-1 and TRBJ2-7; 9 bases map to TRBD1. The V gene's germline CDR1 is SGHRS and CDR2 YFSETQ. V trimming: 4 bases; J trimming: 2 bases; junction bases outside the gene matches: 13. CDR3 size: 17 residues. The CDR3 nucleotides read TGCGCCAGCAGCGAAGGGACAGGGCGGGGTATCCCCTACGAGCAGTACTTC. This codes for CASSEGTGRGIPYEQYF. The complete variable domain, with remaining parts taken from reference TRBV5-1 and TRBJ2-7, reads KAGVTQTPRYLIKTRGQQVTLSCSPISGHRSVSWYQQTPGQGLQFLFEYFSETQRNKGNFPGRFSGRQFSNSRSEMNVSTLELGDSALYLCASSEGTGRGIPYEQYFGPGTRLTVT.

This chain links TRBV5-1 with TRBJ2-1, with TRBD1 matching over 9 bases. This CDR3 is 15 amino acids long. CDR1 and CDR2 from the germline V gene are SGHRS and YFSETQ. With V trimmed by 0 bases and J by 3 bases, 1 base remained unmatched. This chain's CDR3 is CASSLGTGDYNEQFF. DNA for the CDR3: TGCGCCAGCAGCTTGGGGACAGGGGACTACAATGAGCAGTTCTTC.

The chain joins TRBV12-5 to TRBJ2-7; D possibly corresponds to TRBD2 (5 bases). The CDR3 loop spans 15 amino acids. Trimming stripped 5 bases from V and 0 bases from J, with 14 bases between. Looked up from germline, CDR1 is LGHNT and CDR2 is FRNRAP. CDR3: CASGARDLASYEQYF. The CDR3 DNA is TGTGCTAGTGGTGCCCGGGATCTAGCCTCCTACGAGCAGTACTTC.

The rearrangement uses TRBV19 and TRBJ2-7, with D maybe TRBD1 (6 bases). Trimming left V 4 bases short and J 2 bases short, with 15 bases between. This CDR3 is built from 15 residues. Germline assignment: CDR1 LNHDA and CDR2 SQIVND (reference sequence). CDR3 residues: CASSTPDSIPYEQYF. The CDR3 DNA reads TGTGCCAGTAGTACCCCGGACAGTATTCCCTACGAGCAGTACTTC.

V gene TRBV4-3 combines with J gene TRBJ2-1; 12 bases line up with TRBD2. V trimming: 0 bases; J trimming: 9 bases; junction bases outside the gene matches: 15. Germline CDR1 and CDR2: LGHNA and YSLEER. The CDR3 runs to 19 residues. The CDR3 loop is CASSQELGLAGGATFEQFF. The CDR3 nucleotides are TGCGCCAGCAGCCAAGAATTGGGGCTAGCGGGAGGGGCTACCTTTGAGCAGTTCTTC.

This CDR3 reads CASSERAGNGNYGYTF. In DNA, the CDR3 is TGTGCCAGCAGTGAACGGGCGGGGAATGGGAACTATGGCTACACCTTC. The chain joins TRBV6-1 to TRBJ1-2; D is undetermined. Germline V gene data show CDR1 as MNHNS and CDR2 as SASEGT. V shed 2 bases and J shed 2 bases, with 15 bases lying between them. The CDR3 length is 16 residues.

This clone appeared a single time. The rearrangement links TRBV21-1 to TRBJ2-5; the D call of TRBD1 is as the table states it, not checked on the DNA. TRBV21-1 is a pseudogene locus. The CDR3 length is 14 residues. The CDR3 DNA is TGTGCCAGCAGCGCTACACAGGGAGAGGGGACCCAGTACTTC. Its translation: CASSATQGEGTQYF.

CDR3 region: CASSLSSGQGYNEQFF. CDR3 nucleotides: TGTGCCAGCTCACTTTCCTCGGGACAGGGTTACAATGAGCAGTTCTTC. The chain has TRBV18 and TRBJ2-1, with TRBD1 identical over 9 bases. Unmatched junction bases numbered 8, after V lost 4 bases and J lost 4 bases. Germline CDR1 reads KGHSH; CDR2 reads LQKENI. CDR3 length equals 16 residues.